This T cell receptor beta chain originates from a study of read filtering for tumor transcriptome and immune sequencing. Study-wide context: Per sample, TCR-region reads ranged about 4.05 to 10.27 million by IR-seq, roughly 75 to 1,400 by RNA-seq.

A note on this clonotype: It differs at one base from a far larger clone, so likely a read error.

From about 400 ng of RNA, a library with molecular barcoded alpha/delta and beta/gamma adaptors was made. TCRdb called the reads again in MiXCR, with one record for every CDR3 protein. The sample has some 62,000 distinct CDR3 sequences; approximately 15% are singletons. Trimming cost V 5 bases and J 8 bases, with 16 bases left between them. The CDR3 is 14 amino acids. Looked up from germline, CDR1 is SGHVS and CDR2 is FQNEAQ. This clonotype was sampled from a donor at least 40 years old with multiple myeloma. V and J are TRBV7-8 and TRBJ2-1; TRBD2 is a possible D gene (5 bases). The sample consisted of a population of CD138-negative cells sorted from bone marrow. The CDR3 region is CASSGGGIPDEQFF. Written as DNA, the CDR3 is TGTGCCAGCAGCGGAGGCGGAATCCCCGATGAGCAGTTCTTC.